The 6 T cell receptor beta chains listed next were all sequenced from one sample in a study of T cell repertoires in cytomegalovirus infection. Their target antigens are unknown. TCRdb itself ran the reads through MiXCR, one entry per CDR3 protein. The table shows 50,000 or so distinct CDR3 sequences, with 20% occurring only once. Sample: PBMCs, sequenced either directly or after in vitro stimulation (not recorded which). These receptor sequences come from a human donor in good health (CMV status not recorded). Some clones in this sample may be carry-over from other donors' samples.

The table lists this clonotype with many counts. The V gene is TRBV20-1, the J gene TRBJ2-5; 7 bases are a match to TRBD2. CDR1 and CDR2 (germline): DFQATT, SNEGSKA (reference sequence). The junction had 11 bases not matched to a gene; V was cut back by 6 bases and J by 4 bases. This CDR3 is built from 14 residues. For the CDR3, the DNA is TGCAGTGCAGTCGCAGGCCGGGGGGTAGAGACCCAGTACTTC. This codes for CSAVAGRGVETQYF.

This clonotype showed up just a few times. V gene TRBV13 combines with J gene TRBJ1-3; 7 nucleotides align to TRBD1. The ends lost 5 bases at V and 3 bases at J; junction bases unmatched: 16. The germline CDR1 and CDR2 sequences are PRHDT and FYEKMQ (reference sequence). The CDR3 sequence is 18 residues long. Written as DNA, the CDR3 is TGTGCCAGCAGCGGACGGAGGACAGGCCGAACGGTTGGAAACACCATATATTTT. It codes for CASSGRRTGRTVGNTIYF.

The chain has TRBV3-1 and TRBJ1-2; D uncertain. The CDR3 spans 14 residues. CDR1 and CDR2 (germline): LGHDT, YNNKEL (reference sequence). V was pared by 2 bases and J by 4 bases, with 11 bases between. CDR3 nucleotides: TGTGCCAGCAGCCAAACGGTGGTTTCCTATGGCTACACCTTC. Translated, it gives CASSQTVVSYGYTF.

This chain uses TRBV20-1 with TRBJ2-3; TRBD2 matches at 9 bases. Looked up from germline, CDR1 is DFQATT and CDR2 is SNEGSKA (reference sequence). The CDR3 contains 18 residues. V dropped 3 bases and J dropped 1; count of bases not matched to a gene: 14. The CDR3 DNA reads TGCAGTGCTAGTGACGTTTTTTCTCAGCGGGGGGGCACAGATACGCAGTATTTT. Its translation: CSASDVFSQRGGTDTQYF.

This clonotype was detected only a few times. The chain links TRBV10-3 to TRBJ2-1; tentative D call: TRBD1 (6 bases). Germline V gene lookup returns CDR1 ENHRY and CDR2 SYGVKD. Trimming took 7 bases from V and 4 from J, leaving 11 bases between them. The CDR3 spans 13 residues. CDR3 bases: TGTGCCATCACCGGAACAGGGTACAATGAGCAGTTCTTC. It yields the protein CAITGTGYNEQFF.

This CDR3 reads CASGRTAYTEAFF. The CDR3 bases are TGTGCTAGTGGGAGGACAGCCTACACTGAAGCTTTCTTT. The rearrangement links TRBV12-5 to TRBJ1-1; TRBD1 is a possible D gene (6 bases). The V gene lost 6 bases and the J gene lost 3 bases, with 11 bases spanning the gap. Germline CDR1 reads LGHNT; CDR2 reads FRNRAP. This CDR3 spans 13 amino acids.